The 21 T cell receptor beta chains listed next were all sequenced from one sample in a study of T-cell reconstitution after alpha-beta-depleted transplantation in children. TCRbeta library preparation incorporated unique molecular identifiers. TCRdb itself ran the PCR reads through MiXCR, one entry per CDR3 protein. The table has just over 350,000 distinct CDR3 sequences, roughly 13% seen once. This sample comprised PBMCs, obtained from the stem cell graft. The source of these receptors is a human donor who donated a stem cell graft to a child with Fanconi anemia.

This clonotype was picked up a small number of times. CDR3 bases: TGCGCCAGCAGCCAAGATTCAGGAGCGGGGTCAGGAGGGGATACGCAGTATTTT. This codes for CASSQDSGAGSGGDTQYF. The chain couples TRBV4-3 to TRBJ2-3, with 7 bases identical to TRBD2. The germline V gene encodes CDR1 LGHNA and CDR2 YSLEER. The CDR3 contains 18 residues. J lost 6 bases, V lost 0 bases, and 15 bases had no gene match.

This clonotype was seen at least ten times. The J gene is TRBJ1-4, the V gene TRBV28; D call uncertain. The CDR3 is made up of 11 amino acids. The V gene's germline CDR1 is MDHEN and CDR2 SYDVKM. Trimming stripped 10 bases from V and 7 bases from J, with 10 bases between. The CDR3 protein is CATARGEKLFF. The CDR3 nucleotides are TGTGCCACCGCGCGGGGTGAAAAACTGTTTTTT.

J is TRBJ2-3 and V is TRBV12-2; the table's D call, TRBD1, has no DNA check behind it. TRBV12-2 is given as a pseudogene. This CDR3 has 16 residues. The chain's CDR3 is CASRLGDSYSTDTQYF. DNA for the CDR3: TGTGCAAGTCGCTTAGGTGACAGCTATAGCACAGATACGCAGTATTTT.

This clonotype was seen at least ten times. The chain is built from TRBV5-1 and TRBJ2-2; D call uncertain. Germline V gene sequence: CDR1 SGHRS, CDR2 YFSETQ. The V gene lost 5 bases and the J gene lost 0 bases, with 11 bases spanning the gap. The CDR3 length is 15 residues. The CDR3 region has the DNA TGCGCCAGCAGAGGTGGTAGCCCGAACACCGGGGAGCTGTTTTTT. Translation: CASRGGSPNTGELFF. Full variable domain (remainder filled in from reference TRBV5-1 and TRBJ2-2): KAGVTQTPRYLIKTRGQQVTLSCSPISGHRSVSWYQQTPGQGLQFLFEYFSETQRNKGNFPGRFSGRQFSNSRSEMNVSTLELGDSALYLCASRGGSPNTGELFFGEGSRLTVL.

The chain has TRBV5-1 and TRBJ2-7; D is uncertain. Trimming took off 1 base at V and 2 bases at J, with 7 bases between the two ends. The length of the CDR3 is 13 residues. Germline CDR1 SGHRS, CDR2 YFSETQ. The CDR3 spells CASSLTLTYEQYF. CDR3 bases: TGCGCCAGCAGCTTGACTCTTACCTACGAGCAGTACTTC.

This clonotype came up a few times. V and J are TRBV5-1 and TRBJ2-1; 16 bases are shared with TRBD2. Germline V gene data show CDR1 as SGHRS and CDR2 as YFSETQ. This CDR3 contains 15 residues. V trimming: 3 bases; J trimming: 8 bases; junction bases outside the gene matches: 2. CDR3 in DNA: TGCGCCAGCAGCTCGGGACTAGCGGGGGGGGATGAGCAGTTCTTC. Its protein is CASSSGLAGGDEQFF.

The chain uses TRBV5-1 and TRBJ2-2; 8 bases map to TRBD2. The junction had 4 bases not matched to a gene; V was cut back by 3 bases and J by 0 bases. CDR1 and CDR2 (germline): SGHRS, YFSETQ. CDR3 length equals 16 residues. The CDR3 bases are TGCGCCAGCAGCTACTTAGCGGGGACGAACACCGGGGAGCTGTTTTTT. Its translation is CASSYLAGTNTGELFF.

This chain joins TRBV18 and TRBJ2-5; 7 bases agree with TRBD1. V shed 9 bases and J 2 bases; nucleotides not matched to a gene: 3. Germline V CDR1 and CDR2: KGHSH, LQKENI. This CDR3 contains 12 residues. In DNA, the CDR3 is TGTGCCAGTCAACAGGGGCAAGAGACCCAGTACTTC. This translates into CASQQGQETQYF.

This clonotype appeared a few times. The chain joins TRBV24-1 to TRBJ2-7; D may be TRBD2 (6 bases). The CDR3 spans 14 residues. CDR1 and CDR2 (germline): KGHDR, SFDVKD. The V and J ends lost 7 bases and 9 bases respectively, with 21 bases between them. For the CDR3, the DNA is TGTGCCACCAGCCCCCCGGGACTCCTTTTCAGGCAGTACGTC. It is translated as CATSPPGLLFRQYV.

This clonotype turned up a few times. The V and J genes are TRBV7-8 and TRBJ1-5, with D possibly being TRBD1 (6 bases). The germline V and J ends were trimmed by 2 bases and 3 bases, with 8 bases remaining between them. Germline V gives CDR1 SGHVS, CDR2 FQNEAQ. The CDR3 has 14 amino acids. CDR3 DNA: TGTGCCAGCAGCTTATGGACAGACAATCAGCCCCAGCATTTT. Translating gives CASSLWTDNQPQHF.

The rearrangement joins TRBV18 to TRBJ1-4; 8 nucleotides align to TRBD1. Germline V gene sequence: CDR1 KGHSH, CDR2 LQKENI. V lost 0 bases and J lost 8; bases outside the gene matches: 8. The CDR3 consists of 16 residues. The CDR3 sequence: CASSPPVGTGREKLFF. DNA of the CDR3: TGTGCCAGCTCACCACCTGTGGGGACAGGAAGAGAAAAACTGTTTTTT.

This clonotype turned up a few times. The chain links TRBV5-5 to TRBJ1-2; unclear D gene. The CDR3 has 16 residues. V shed 4 bases and J shed 0 bases, with 16 bases lying between them. CDR1 and CDR2 (germline): SGHKS, YYEKEE (reference sequence). The CDR3 protein is CASSPTTRAPNYGYTF. The CDR3 DNA reads TGTGCCAGCAGCCCTACTACGAGAGCCCCTAACTATGGCTACACCTTC.

This clonotype was found a few times. V and J are TRBV6-1 and TRBJ1-6; D is undetermined. V shed 5 bases and J shed 13 bases, with 18 bases lying between them. The germline V gene has CDR1 MNHNS and CDR2 SASEGT. The CDR3 is made up of 14 amino acids. The CDR3 is CASSPNMRDRPLHF. For the CDR3, the DNA is TGTGCCAGCAGTCCAAACATGCGGGATAGGCCCCTCCACTTT.

Of note for this clonotype: A much larger clone lies a single base off, so this may be a read error. The conserved phenylalanine or tryptophan is not found at the CDR3 terminus, so this likely reflects a read error. The genes are TRBV20-1 and TRBJ2-7; D ambiguous. V lost 3 bases and J lost 0, with 9 bases in between. Per the germline V gene, CDR1 is DFQATT and CDR2 is SNEGSKA (reference sequence). The CDR3 is 13 amino acids. Here the CDR3 reads CSARTYISYEQYS. The CDR3 region has the DNA TGCAGTGCTAGGACTTACATCTCCTACGAGCAGTACTCC.

This clonotype was counted between two and nine times. V usage is TRBV6-2 or TRBV6-3 and J usage is TRBJ2-5; 9 positions match TRBD1. Germline values: CDR1 MNHEY, CDR2 SVGEGT. The CDR3 consists of 17 residues. V gave up 7 bases and J gave up 1 base; unmatched junction bases: 13. CDR3 nucleotides: TGTGCCAGCAAACCGGGACAGGGCCTTTTGCCCCAAGAGACCCAGTACTTC. Protein sequence: CASKPGQGLLPQETQYF.

This clonotype showed up just a few times. The CDR3 is CASSLNPGAGGEQYV. The DNA of the CDR3 is TGTGCCAGCAGCTTGAACCCCGGGGCGGGGGGCGAGCAGTACGTC. This chain joins TRBV7-6 and TRBJ2-7, with 8 positions matching TRBD2. The ends lost 3 bases at V and 6 bases at J; junction bases unmatched: 10. Germline CDR1 reads SGHVS; CDR2 reads FNYEAQ. The CDR3 covers 15 residues.

This clonotype was recorded a few times. CDR3 sequence (DNA): TGTGCCAGCTCACCACGGCAGGGCGCCGACGAGCAGTACTTC. Translating it yields CASSPRQGADEQYF. The chain joins TRBV18 to TRBJ2-7; weak D call: TRBD1 (5 bases). Per germline, CDR1 KGHSH and CDR2 LQKENI. The CDR3 is made up of 14 amino acids. Trimming left V 1 base short and J 5 bases short, with 12 bases between.

This clonotype was detected only a few times. The chain has TRBV6-4 and TRBJ1-5; no clear D gene. Germline V lookup: CDR1 MRHNA, CDR2 SNTAGT. Trimming left V 6 bases short and J 0 bases short, with 9 bases between. CDR3 size: 14 residues. This chain's CDR3 is CASRQRDSNQPQHF. CDR3 nucleotide sequence: TGTGCCAGCAGACAGAGAGATAGCAATCAGCCCCAGCATTTT.

This chain links TRBV7-2 with TRBJ2-1; D is undetermined. The CDR3 contains 13 residues. V lost 4 bases, J lost 9 bases, and 13 bases lay in between. Germline V CDR1 and CDR2: SGHTA, FQGNSA. The CDR3 DNA sequence: TGTGCCAGCAGCTCCCCGACCCTAGTTGAGCAGTTCTTC. Protein: CASSSPTLVEQFF.

This chain connects TRBV20-1 to TRBJ2-1; 7 bases line up with TRBD1. From germline, CDR1 is DFQATT and CDR2 SNEGSKA (reference sequence). After removal of 2 bases from V and 2 bases from J, the junction contained 6 bases not matched to a gene. The CDR3 has 15 residues. CDR3 amino acids: CSARKGGFPYNEQFF. In DNA form, the CDR3 reads TGCAGTGCTAGAAAAGGGGGCTTCCCCTACAATGAGCAGTTCTTC.

The chain carries TRBV5-1 and TRBJ2-7; D may be TRBD1 (5 bases). V was cut by 2 bases and J by 5 bases, with 14 bases left in between. In germline, CDR1 is SGHRS, CDR2 YFSETQ. This CDR3 comprises 14 residues. CDR3 DNA sequence: TGCGCCAGCAGCTTTCAGCAGGGTCAAAACGAGCAGTACTTC. Translation: CASSFQQGQNEQYF.